One and the same sample provided the 20 T cell receptor beta chains below, sequenced in a study of cytomegalovirus exposure and HLA in healthy donors. PCR primers comprised 60 Vbeta and 13 Jbeta primers. The method was immunoSEQ multiplex PCR; TCRdb's version includes in-frame clones alone and lacks a portion of them. The data contain about 190,000 clones, roughly 73% of them seen just once; the ten biggest clones take up roughly 2.1%. The sequenced material came from PBMCs. Every receptor here comes from a woman aged 25 to 39 in good health and CMV-seropositive.

This chain joins TRBV7-2 and TRBJ1-1; perhaps TRBD1 as D (6 bases). This CDR3 spans 14 amino acids. Germline-derived CDR1 and CDR2 are SGHTA and FQGNSA. Trimming left V 4 bases short and J 5 bases short, with 14 bases between. CDR3 amino acids: CASSSGGGLTEAFF. The CDR3, as DNA: TGTGCCAGCAGCTCGGGAGGGGGATTAACTGAAGCTTTCTTT.

The V and J genes are TRBV5-1 and TRBJ2-7; tentatively, D is TRBD1 (6 bases). This CDR3 has 14 amino acids. Trimming left V 2 bases short and J 2 bases short, with 11 bases between. CDR1 and CDR2 from the germline V gene are SGHRS and YFSETQ. The CDR3 sequence is CASSLQGPPYEQYF. The CDR3 nucleotides read TGCGCCAGCAGCTTACAGGGACCCCCCTACGAGCAGTACTTC. Based on the CDR3 plus reference TRBV5-1 and TRBJ2-7, the full variable domain is KAGVTQTPRYLIKTRGQQVTLSCSPISGHRSVSWYQQTPGQGLQFLFEYFSETQRNKGNFPGRFSGRQFSNSRSEMNVSTLELGDSALYLCASSLQGPPYEQYFGPGTRLTVT.

This clone was observed a few times. The rearrangement uses TRBV28 and TRBJ2-7; TRBD1 might be the D (7 bases). Germline V CDR1 and CDR2: MDHEN, SYDVKM. The V end was cut by 7 bases, the J end by 7 bases, with 14 bases between. The CDR3 runs to 12 residues. The CDR3 DNA reads TGTGCCAGCACTGTACAGGGGAGGGAGCAGTACTTC. Its translation: CASTVQGREQYF. Full variable domain (remainder filled in from reference TRBV28 and TRBJ2-7): DVKVTQSSRYLVKRTGEKVFLECVQDMDHENMFWYRQDPGLGLRLIYFSYDVKMKEKGDIPEGYSVSREKKERFSLILESASTNQTSMYLCASTVQGREQYFGPGTRLTVT.

The rearrangement joins TRBV29-1 to TRBJ1-1, with a weak D call TRBD1 (5 bases). CDR1 is SQVTM, CDR2 ANQGSEA, per germline. V was cut by 6 bases and J by 1 base, with 12 bases left in between. CDR3 length: 13 amino acids. Here the CDR3 reads CSVIGGSNTEAFF. The CDR3 DNA is TGCAGCGTCATCGGGGGGTCGAACACTGAAGCTTTCTTT.

The rearrangement joins TRBV29-1 to TRBJ2-3; TRBD2 matches at 9 bases. Per the germline V gene, CDR1 is SQVTM and CDR2 is ANQGSEA. V lost 7 bases, J lost 2 bases, and 19 bases stayed unmatched. CDR3 length equals 18 residues. CDR3 sequence: CSEEGPSGRPHPTDTQYF. The CDR3 DNA reads as TGCAGCGAAGAGGGACCCAGCGGGAGGCCACATCCCACAGATACGCAGTATTTT.

This clone has a handful of counts. V is TRBV7-3 and J is TRBJ2-1, with 8 bases matching TRBD2. This CDR3 has 14 residues. Germline V gene data show CDR1 as SGHTA and CDR2 as FQGTGA. The ends lost 3 bases at V and 4 bases at J; junction bases unmatched: 2. The CDR3 spells CASSLASGYNEQFF. CDR3 DNA: TGTGCCAGCAGCTTGGCTAGCGGGTACAATGAGCAGTTCTTC.

The chain is built from TRBV30 and TRBJ1-2, with D unresolved. The germline V gene has CDR1 GTSNPN and CDR2 SVGIG (reference sequence). Trimming took 0 bases from V and 4 from J, leaving 12 bases between them. This CDR3 contains 14 residues. The CDR3 protein is CAWSVKPGSYGYTF. CDR3 bases: TGTGCCTGGAGTGTAAAGCCAGGCAGCTATGGCTACACCTTC.

The J gene is TRBJ2-5, the V gene TRBV28; 11 bases match TRBD2. J lost 7 bases, V lost 6 bases, and 7 bases had no gene match. Germline loops: CDR1 MDHEN, CDR2 SYDVKM. The CDR3 spans 14 residues. CDR3 in DNA: TGTGCCAGCAGAAAGACTAGCGGGGTCGGGACCCAGTACTTC. Translation: CASRKTSGVGTQYF.

There are a few counts of this clone. This sequence joins TRBV27 and TRBJ2-3; weak D call: TRBD2 (5 bases). This CDR3 has 16 amino acids. V lost 2 bases and J 5 bases, leaving 17 bases between the germline ends. The germline V gene encodes CDR1 MNHEY and CDR2 SMNVEV (reference sequence). CDR3 residues: CASSLAEGAVGDTQYF. The CDR3 DNA reads as TGTGCCAGCAGTTTAGCAGAGGGAGCAGTCGGAGATACGCAGTATTTT.

The gene calls are TRBV5-1 and TRBJ2-1; TRBD2 agrees at 10 bases. Per the germline V gene, CDR1 is SGHRS and CDR2 is YFSETQ. V lost 0 bases, J lost 9 bases, and 6 bases stayed unmatched. The CDR3 spans 15 residues. The CDR3 DNA reads TGCGCCAGCAGCTTGGCCCTAGCGGGAGTAGGTGAGCAGTTCTTC. Residues: CASSLALAGVGEQFF. Based on the CDR3 plus reference TRBV5-1 and TRBJ2-1, the full variable domain is KAGVTQTPRYLIKTRGQQVTLSCSPISGHRSVSWYQQTPGQGLQFLFEYFSETQRNKGNFPGRFSGRQFSNSRSEMNVSTLELGDSALYLCASSLALAGVGEQFFGPGTRLTVL.

The chain is built from TRBV9 and TRBJ1-4; tentative D call: TRBD1 (5 bases). The CDR3 has 15 residues. Germline-derived CDR1 and CDR2 are SGDLS and YYNGEE. The V and J ends lost 0 bases and 7 bases respectively, with 13 bases between them. CDR3 in DNA: TGTGCCAGCAGCGTAGCTGGGCAGGGACTTGAAAAACTGTTTTTT. Translating gives CASSVAGQGLEKLFF.

V is TRBV5-1 and J is TRBJ2-1; 7 nucleotides agree with TRBD2. This CDR3 is built from 16 residues. Germline CDR1 and CDR2: SGHRS and YFSETQ. Trimming removed 4 bases from V and 0 bases from J; junction bases left unmatched: 7. The CDR3 region is CASSISGTTSYNEQFF. The DNA for the CDR3 is TGCGCCAGCAGCATATCCGGGACTACCTCCTACAATGAGCAGTTCTTC.

The rearrangement joins TRBV11-2 to TRBJ2-1; 7 nucleotides align to TRBD2. The V segment lost 4 bases and the J segment 7 bases; nucleotides outside the gene matches: 13. Germline V CDR1 and CDR2: SGHAT, FQNNGV. This CDR3 has 16 amino acids. Here the CDR3 reads CASSYSGGGEKNEQFF. CDR3 DNA sequence: TGTGCCAGCAGCTACTCTGGCGGGGGAGAAAAAAATGAGCAGTTCTTC.

This chain uses TRBV5-5 with TRBJ2-5; D is possibly TRBD1 (5 bases). The CDR3 spans 13 residues. Trimming cost V 1 base and J 4 bases, with 8 bases left between them. In germline, CDR1 is SGHKS, CDR2 YYEKEE (reference sequence). CDR3 coding DNA: TGTGCCAGCAGCTTGAAGGGGCTAGAGACCCAGTACTTC. It yields the protein CASSLKGLETQYF.

Turning to this clone: This same CDR3 is encoded by further DNA sequences in the sample. The J gene is TRBJ2-1, the V gene TRBV30; 12 positions match TRBD2. The CDR3 has 15 amino acids. Losses at the gene ends were 0 bases for V and 4 bases for J; bases not matched to a gene: 1. Germline V lookup: CDR1 GTSNPN, CDR2 SVGIG (reference sequence). CDR3 amino acids: CAWSVLAGGYNEQFF. The CDR3 DNA sequence: TGTGCCTGGAGTGTACTAGCGGGAGGTTACAATGAGCAGTTCTTC.

The chain carries TRBV11-3 and TRBJ2-2; D gene ambiguous. Germline CDR1 SGHNT, CDR2 YENEEA. V dropped 4 bases and J dropped 0 bases, with 3 bases sitting between them. This CDR3 is 13 amino acids long. The CDR3 DNA reads as TGTGCCAGCAGCTCGGCGAACACCGGGGAGCTGTTTTTT. It specifies CASSSANTGELFF.

This clone was counted a single time. The chain combines TRBV27 with TRBJ1-6, with 7 bases matching TRBD1. CDR3 length: 16 residues. CDR1 is MNHEY, CDR2 SMNVEV, per germline (reference sequence). J was trimmed by 7 bases and V by 7 bases; bases with no gene match: 13. The CDR3 coding sequence is TGTGCCAGCATCAAGCGGACAGGAGACTTCAATTCACCCCTCCACTTT. Encoded protein: CASIKRTGDFNSPLHF.

This chain connects TRBV6-1 to TRBJ2-1; no clear D gene. This CDR3 is built from 14 residues. Per germline, CDR1 MNHNS and CDR2 SASEGT. V lost 6 bases and J 2 bases, leaving 11 bases between the germline ends. Written as DNA, the CDR3 is TGTGCCAGCAGCCTCCGGTCCACCTACAATGAGCAGTTCTTC. Amino acid sequence: CASSLRSTYNEQFF.

The rearrangement joins TRBV28 to TRBJ2-1, with 8 nucleotides matching TRBD1. The germline V gene has CDR1 MDHEN and CDR2 SYDVKM. V dropped 6 bases and J dropped 6; count of bases not matched to a gene: 7. The CDR3 totals 14 residues. The DNA for the CDR3 is TGTGCCAGCAGATTCGACAGGGGTCCCAATGAGCAGTTCTTC. Amino acids: CASRFDRGPNEQFF.

The CDR3 nucleotides are TGTGCCAGCAGTTACTCGCGGACTAGCCTTGCGGAGCAGTTCTTC. It is translated as CASSYSRTSLAEQFF. The chain carries TRBV6-6 and TRBJ2-1, with 8 bases matching TRBD2. Unmatched junction bases numbered 8, after V lost 0 bases and J lost 10 bases. Germline assignment: CDR1 MNHNY and CDR2 SVGAGI (reference sequence). This CDR3 is 15 amino acids long.